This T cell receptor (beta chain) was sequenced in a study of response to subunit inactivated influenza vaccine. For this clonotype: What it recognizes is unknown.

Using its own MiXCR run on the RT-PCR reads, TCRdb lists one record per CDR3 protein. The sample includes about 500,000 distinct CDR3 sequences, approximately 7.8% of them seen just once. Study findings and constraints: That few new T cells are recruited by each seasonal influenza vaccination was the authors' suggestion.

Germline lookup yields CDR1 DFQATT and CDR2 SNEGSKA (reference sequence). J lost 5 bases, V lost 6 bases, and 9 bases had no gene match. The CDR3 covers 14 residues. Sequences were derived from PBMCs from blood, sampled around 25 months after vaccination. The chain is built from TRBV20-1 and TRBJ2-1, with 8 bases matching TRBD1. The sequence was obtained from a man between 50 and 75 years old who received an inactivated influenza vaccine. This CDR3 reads CSALNSGQDNEQFF. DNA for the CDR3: TGCAGTGCACTCAACTCGGGACAGGACAATGAGCAGTTCTTC.